What follows describes a single T cell receptor (beta chain). These data are taken from a study of blood T cell repertoires in COVID-19. About the study: The samples span acute and convalescent COVID-19 from the United States, Italy and Spain. PBMCs, B-cell-depleted T cells, or T cells were the source of the cDNA or gDNA that made up the material.

How the authors handled the data: Scientists estimated how many nucleated cells there were by amplifying reference gene primers. Produced via immunoSEQ multiplex PCR; TCRdb's table is partial and in-frame only. The V and J calls and clone size were taken over from that table, and D and trimming were inferred from the DNA. There are tens of thousands of clones in the sample; approximately 79% occur only once, and less than 5.5% lies in the top ten. Sequencing was done on a sample of peripheral blood. The receptor comes from a woman at least 80 years old with active or convalescent COVID-19.

The DNA for the CDR3 is TGTGCCAGCAGTGAAGGGCTAGGCCGCACCGGGGAGCTGTTTTTT. It specifies CASSEGLGRTGELFF. J is TRBJ2-2 and V is TRBV2, with D uncertain. From germline, CDR1 is SNHLY and CDR2 FYNNEI. Trimming pared 1 base from V and 4 bases from J, leaving 10 bases between. The CDR3 contains 15 residues.